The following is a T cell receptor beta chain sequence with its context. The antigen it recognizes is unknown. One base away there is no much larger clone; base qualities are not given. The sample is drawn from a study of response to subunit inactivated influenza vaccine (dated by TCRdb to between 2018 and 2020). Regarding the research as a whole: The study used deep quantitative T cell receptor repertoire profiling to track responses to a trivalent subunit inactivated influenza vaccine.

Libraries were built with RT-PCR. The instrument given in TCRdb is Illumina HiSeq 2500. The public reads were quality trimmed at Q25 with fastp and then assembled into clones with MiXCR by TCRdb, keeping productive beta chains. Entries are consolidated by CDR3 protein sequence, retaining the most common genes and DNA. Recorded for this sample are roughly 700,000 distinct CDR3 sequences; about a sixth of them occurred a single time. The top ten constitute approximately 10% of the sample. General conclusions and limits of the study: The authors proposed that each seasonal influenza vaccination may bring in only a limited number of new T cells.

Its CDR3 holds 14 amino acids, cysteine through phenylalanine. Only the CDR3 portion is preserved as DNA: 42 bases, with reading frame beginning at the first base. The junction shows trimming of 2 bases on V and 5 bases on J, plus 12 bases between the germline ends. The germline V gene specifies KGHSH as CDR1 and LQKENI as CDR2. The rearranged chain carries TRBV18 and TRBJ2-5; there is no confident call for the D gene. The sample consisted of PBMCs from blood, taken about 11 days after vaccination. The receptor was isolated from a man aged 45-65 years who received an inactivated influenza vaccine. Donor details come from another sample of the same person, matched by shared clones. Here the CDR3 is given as CASSPSSAAETQYF. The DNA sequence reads TGTGCCAGCTCACCAAGTTCGGCAGCCGAGACCCAGTACTTC.